The rows below give T cell receptor beta chains drawn from one sample of a study of early T cells in non-severe SARS-CoV-2 infection. MiXCR, run by TCRdb on the 5' RACE reads, gives a single entry per CDR3 protein. The table shows about 29,000 distinct CDR3 sequences, with 4.5% occurring only once. Input material: whole blood. The receptors come from an adult who was a healthcare worker with PCR-confirmed SARS-CoV-2 infection or an uninfected control (not recorded which). CDR3s include the opening cysteine and the closing phenylalanine or tryptophan. A D gene is named only where the DNA matches it firmly. Clone sizes are given selectively: once, few, many, or a class where the clone is expanded.

d_gene: .; v_gene: TRBV27; abundance: many; len: 13; CDR3aa: CASSLGPWRGYTF
d_gene: .; v_gene: TRBV7-8; abundance: many; len: 16; CDR3aa: CASSLGTGVAADTQYF
d_gene: TRBD2; v_gene: TRBV11-1; abundance: many; len: 15; CDR3aa: CASSRFSGHYNEQFF
d_gene: .; v_gene: TRBV20-1; abundance: few; len: 14; CDR3aa: CSAKDWTPNYGYTF
d_gene: .; v_gene: TRBV7-9; abundance: many; len: 14; CDR3aa: CASMVGTDQETQYF
d_gene: .; v_gene: TRBV7-6; abundance: many; len: 18; CDR3aa: CASSLKVSVLGVSPEAFF
d_gene: TRBD2; v_gene: TRBV4-3; abundance: many; len: 19; CDR3aa: CASSQTGTSGSHGYNEQFF
d_gene: TRBD1; v_gene: TRBV29-1; abundance: many; len: 13; CDR3aa: CSADRGSTNEQYF
d_gene: TRBD2; v_gene: TRBV5-1; abundance: many; len: 15; CDR3aa: CASSLLAGDSYEQYF
d_gene: .; v_gene: TRBV5-1; abundance: many; len: 15; CDR3aa: CASSYGQTSTDTQYF
d_gene: .; v_gene: TRBV7-9; abundance: many; len: 12; CDR3aa: CASSSISPSSFF
d_gene: .; v_gene: TRBV20-1; abundance: many; len: 13; CDR3aa: CSAPGLQEQTQYF
d_gene: .; v_gene: TRBV11-2; abundance: many; len: 16; CDR3aa: CASSFLSTAGSYEQYF
d_gene: .; v_gene: TRBV19; abundance: medium-sized; len: 16; CDR3aa: CASRSRDVATNEKLFF
d_gene: TRBD1; v_gene: TRBV7-2; abundance: .; len: 15; CDR3aa: CASSRTGVAYNEQFF
d_gene: .; v_gene: TRBV13; abundance: few; len: 14; CDR3aa: CASSFGVKAYEQYF
d_gene: .; v_gene: TRBV5-1; abundance: few; len: 13; CDR3aa: CASSLAWPDEQFF
d_gene: .; v_gene: TRBV7-2; abundance: .; len: 13; CDR3aa: CASSFPPYQPQHF
d_gene: .; v_gene: TRBV28; abundance: .; len: 15; CDR3aa: CASSYGGSSGNTIYF
d_gene: TRBD2; v_gene: TRBV7-2; abundance: .; len: 16; CDR3aa: CASSLLWTSGRATQYF
d_gene: TRBD2; v_gene: TRBV11-2; abundance: many; len: 17; CDR3aa: CASSLDSGRTNTGELFF
d_gene: .; v_gene: TRBV12-3/TRBV12-4; abundance: many; len: 12; CDR3aa: CASSSIGETLHF
d_gene: .; v_gene: TRBV5-6; abundance: many; len: 13; CDR3aa: CASNRGNSSPLHF
d_gene: .; v_gene: TRBV7-2; abundance: few; len: 13; CDR3aa: CASSTGSGNTIYF
d_gene: .; v_gene: TRBV20-1; abundance: few; len: 16; CDR3aa: CSAHQSSEIAKNIQYF
d_gene: .; v_gene: TRBV7-9; abundance: .; len: 15; CDR3aa: CASSPPGGGDQPQHF
d_gene: TRBD2; v_gene: TRBV7-6; abundance: many; len: 16; CDR3aa: CASSLGLAGGQETQYF
d_gene: .; v_gene: TRBV12-3/TRBV12-4; abundance: many; len: 15; CDR3aa: CASSSDPTSSYEQYF
d_gene: TRBD1; v_gene: TRBV3-1; abundance: many; len: 15; CDR3aa: CASSQETGRNEKLFF
d_gene: .; v_gene: TRBV7-2; abundance: many; len: 14; CDR3aa: CASSFPGRSYEQYF
d_gene: TRBD1; v_gene: TRBV7-9; abundance: .; len: 14; CDR3aa: CASRGDREDTEAFF
d_gene: TRBD2; v_gene: TRBV6-5; abundance: many; len: 15; CDR3aa: CASSPPGLGTDTQYF
d_gene: TRBD2; v_gene: TRBV12-3/TRBV12-4; abundance: few; len: 15; CDR3aa: CASRPSGRAGNEQFF
d_gene: TRBD2; v_gene: TRBV7-3; abundance: few; len: 16; CDR3aa: CASSPLSGGAADTQYF
d_gene: .; v_gene: TRBV15; abundance: .; len: 18; CDR3aa: CATSRDRLGSTGANVLTF
d_gene: .; v_gene: TRBV6-1; abundance: .; len: 13; CDR3aa: CASSESIQTTPFF
d_gene: TRBD1; v_gene: TRBV5-1; abundance: many; len: 14; CDR3aa: CATGRDRDTGELFF
d_gene: TRBD2; v_gene: TRBV9; abundance: .; len: 17; CDR3aa: CASSVAAAGGPYNEQFF
d_gene: .; v_gene: TRBV7-9; abundance: .; len: 15; CDR3aa: CASSSYRRIGETQYF
d_gene: .; v_gene: TRBV25-1; abundance: few; len: 11; CDR3aa: CASSELDEQFF
d_gene: TRBD2; v_gene: TRBV5-1; abundance: few; len: 15; CDR3aa: CASSLGLADEETQYF
d_gene: .; v_gene: TRBV19; abundance: few; len: 14; CDR3aa: CASSIPPGIYGYTF
d_gene: .; v_gene: TRBV9; abundance: many; len: 14; CDR3aa: CASSPGLVSYEQYF
d_gene: .; v_gene: TRBV21-1; abundance: many; len: 12; CDR3aa: CASSKGRCEAFF
d_gene: .; v_gene: TRBV6-1; abundance: .; len: 11; CDR3aa: CASSEARSQYF
d_gene: .; v_gene: TRBV12-3/TRBV12-4; abundance: few; len: 12; CDR3aa: CASSLKEVRAFF
d_gene: .; v_gene: TRBV10-3; abundance: many; len: 14; CDR3aa: CAISRGHLDTEAFF
d_gene: .; v_gene: TRBV20-1; abundance: many; len: 11; CDR3aa: CSASGSPGQYF
d_gene: .; v_gene: TRBV24-1; abundance: many; len: 11; CDR3aa: CATSDGGLQFF
d_gene: TRBD1; v_gene: TRBV6-6; abundance: many; len: 15; CDR3aa: CASRLRGPGANVLTF
d_gene: .; v_gene: TRBV7-9; abundance: many; len: 13; CDR3aa: CASSFQGNTEAFF
d_gene: TRBD1; v_gene: TRBV5-1; abundance: few; len: 15; CDR3aa: CASSPGTGLNEKLFF
d_gene: .; v_gene: TRBV7-2; abundance: .; len: 13; CDR3aa: CASSLLGTDTQYF